This entry concerns a single T cell receptor beta chain. The target antigen is unknown. These data originate in a study of T cell responses to AZD1222 COVID-19 vaccine. Notes on the study in general: Targets within unmutated variant regions were reportedly found for nearly half of spike-specific TCRs. Females made up more of the donors, who were largely white British, and clonal diversity may have come out too low. Once two AZD1222 doses were given, Spike-specific TCR breadth and depth went up.

V lost 2 bases and J 8 bases, leaving 9 bases between the germline ends. This CDR3 comprises 12 residues. Germline V CDR1 and CDR2: LNHNV, YYDKDF (reference sequence). Measured with immunoSEQ multiplex PCR; TCRdb has only the in-frame clones, and not every one. The sample holds under 200,000 clones, around 85% seen once. The clonotype comes from an adult who received the AZD1222 COVID-19 vaccine. The material sequenced was peripheral blood, taken 28 days after the second AZD1222 dose. This rearrangement joins TRBV15 to TRBJ1-2; no clear D. The CDR3 nucleotides read TGTGCCACCAGCAGAAACAGTTTCGGCTACACCTTC. Translated: CATSRNSFGYTF.